The 21 T cell receptor beta chains below all came from one sample that was sequenced in a study of breast tumors, draining lymph nodes, adjacent tissues (dated by TCRdb to about 2016). Lymph node samples came from the axillary draining lymph nodes of breast cancer patients. Libraries came from multiplex PCR. The instrument was an Illumina HiSeq 2000. TCRdb's own reprocessing of the public reads used fastp at Q25 and MiXCR and kept productive beta chains. Every entry covers one CDR3 protein and lists the most common genes and DNA from its rows. This sample is represented by around 130,000 distinct CDR3 sequences; around 21% of them were singletons. The ten largest clones represent roughly 2.4% of the sample. The sample comprised axillary lymph node tissue. The receptors derive from a female donor with breast cancer. Some clones in this sample may be carry-over from other donors' samples.

Worth noting for this clonotype: A much larger clone sits a single nucleotide away, making a read error possible. This chain joins TRBV27 and TRBJ2-2; 7 bases map to TRBD1. From germline, CDR1 is MNHEY and CDR2 SMNVEV (reference sequence). The CDR3 length is 15 residues. The CDR3 coding sequence is TGTGCCAGCAGTGAACAGGGGAAGGACACCGGGGAGCTGCTTTTT. The encoded protein is CASSEQGKDTGELLF.

This clonotype was recorded a few times. The chain joins TRBV2 to TRBJ2-4; D is uncertain. Trimming took off 1 base at V and 0 bases at J, with 7 bases between the two ends. Germline-derived CDR1 and CDR2 are SNHLY and FYNNEI. This CDR3 is 15 amino acids long. As DNA, the CDR3 is TGTGCCAGCAGTGAAGGGGCGGCAGCCAAAAACATTCAGTACTTC. It yields the protein CASSEGAAAKNIQYF.

As to this clonotype: Just one base apart from a much larger clone, this may be a read error. The V call is TRBV11-2, the J call TRBJ2-7; TRBD1 is a possible D gene (6 bases). V lost 7 bases to trimming and J lost 0 bases, with 16 bases between them. CDR1 and CDR2 (germline): SGHAT, FQNNGV. This CDR3 comprises 15 residues. The DNA for the CDR3 is TGTGCCAGCAAGCCGACAGGCTATACCTCCTACGAGCAGTACTTC. Protein: CASKPTGYTSYEQYF.

This clonotype was detected many times. The chain couples TRBV7-9 to TRBJ1-5; D unclear. The CDR3 consists of 18 residues. With 1 base removed from V and 7 bases from J, the gap between germline ends came to 23 bases. CDR1 is SEHNR and CDR2 is FQNEAQ in the germline V gene (reference sequence). In nucleotides, the CDR3 is TGTGCCAGCAGCTTAGGATGGCCGGGTTTGGGATCGGGCCAGCCCCAGCATTTT. Protein: CASSLGWPGLGSGQPQHF.

The chain links TRBV19 to TRBJ2-7; D is unclear. The V end was cut by 7 bases, the J end by 6 bases, with 10 bases between. Germline-derived CDR1 and CDR2 are LNHDA and SQIVND (reference sequence). The CDR3 runs to 11 residues. The chain's CDR3 is CASMGSSEQYF. The CDR3 DNA follows: TGTGCCAGTATGGGGTCGTCCGAGCAGTACTTC.

The chain recombines TRBV6-1 with TRBJ1-2; 10 bases are a match to TRBD1. CDR3 length: 15 amino acids. With 4 bases clipped from V and 2 bases from J, the junction kept 4 bases outside the gene matches. Germline V gene data show CDR1 as MNHNS and CDR2 as SASEGT. This chain's CDR3 is CASSAGQGRNYGYTF. CDR3 nucleotides: TGTGCCAGCAGTGCGGGACAGGGGAGGAACTATGGCTACACCTTC.

A remark on this clonotype: Likely a read error: the CDR3 ends without its conserved phenylalanine or tryptophan. The chain carries TRBV7-8 and TRBJ2-1; D possibly corresponds to TRBD1 (5 bases). Trimming took off 5 bases at V and 12 bases at J, with 26 bases between the two ends. The germline CDR1 and CDR2 sequences are SGHVS and FQNEAQ. CDR3 length: 16 residues. CDR3 DNA: TGTGCCAGCAGCACTTTACAGGTTGGCCGGCAGCTTGGGCAGTTCCTC. Amino acids: CASSTLQVGRQLGQFL.

With respect to this clonotype: At one of its ends the junction is not consistent with the germline gene, which may arise from a read error. The genes are TRBV20-1 and TRBJ1-6; 8 nucleotides align to TRBD1. Germline V CDR1 and CDR2: DFQATT, SNEGSKA (reference sequence). The CDR3 covers 16 residues. The CDR3 region is CGAPSTGGRGNSPLHF. DNA of the CDR3: TGCGGTGCCCCCTCAACAGGGGGAAGGGGGAATTCACCCCTCCACTTT.

The chain carries TRBV6-6 and TRBJ2-1, with 8 nucleotides matching TRBD2. The CDR3 is made up of 15 amino acids. The junction had 7 bases not matched to a gene; V was cut back by 8 bases and J by 1 base. Germline CDR1 is MNHNY and CDR2 is SVGAGI (reference sequence). The DNA of the CDR3 is TGTGCCAGCCGCGGACTAGCAGAGTCCTACAATGAGCAGTTCTTC. This codes for CASRGLAESYNEQFF.

This clonotype was counted ten times or more. The chain is built from TRBV7-9 and TRBJ2-5; D might be TRBD2 (6 bases). CDR1 and CDR2 from the germline V gene are SEHNR and FQNEAQ (reference sequence). This CDR3 is built from 13 residues. Trimming stripped 6 bases from V and 1 base from J, with 9 bases between. CDR3 nucleotides: TGTGCCAGCAGACTTAGCGGCCAAGAGACCCAGTACTTC. Its translation is CASRLSGQETQYF.

To note about this clonotype: A clone one base away is much larger, so this may be a read error. The rearrangement links TRBV20-1 to TRBJ2-7, with D possibly being TRBD2 (6 bases). Trimming took 1 base from V and 1 from J, leaving 14 bases between them. CDR3 length: 15 residues. Looked up from germline, CDR1 is DFQATT and CDR2 is SNEGSKA (reference sequence). CDR3 region: CSARGEVSGSYEQYF. In nucleotides, the CDR3 is TGCAGTGCTAGAGGGGAGGTTAGCGGATCCTACGAGCAGTACTTC.

This clonotype was observed once. With a much larger clone just one base away, this may be a read error. J is TRBJ2-1 and V is TRBV11-1; D is perhaps TRBD2 (6 bases). CDR1 SGHAT and CDR2 FQDESV come from the germline V gene (reference sequence). V was trimmed by 8 bases and J by 5 bases, leaving 22 bases between them. The CDR3 is 16 amino acids. CDR3 coding DNA: TGTGCCAGCGGCATCATGGGACTCGACCTTAACAATGAGCAGTTCTTC. Translation gives CASGIMGLDLNNEQFF.

The sample holds many counts of this clonotype. V gene TRBV10-3 combines with J gene TRBJ2-5; 7 nucleotides line up with TRBD2. V was pared by 6 bases and J by 5 bases, with 6 bases of the junction left unmatched. The germline V gene encodes CDR1 ENHRY and CDR2 SYGVKD. The CDR3 has 13 residues. The CDR3 region has the DNA TGTGCCATCAGAGGACTAGAGGGGGAGACCCAGTACTTC. Translated: CAIRGLEGETQYF.

To note about this clonotype: At one end, the junction sequence differs from germline, possibly due to a read error. The chain has TRBV5-1 and TRBJ2-2, with a possible D match to TRBD2 (6 bases). The CDR3 loop spans 13 amino acids. Germline V gene sequence: CDR1 SGHRS, CDR2 YFSETQ. The CDR3 region has the DNA TGCGCCAGCAGCTTGAGGTTTTCCGGGGGGCTGTTTTTT. Protein: CASSLRFSGGLFF.

This clonotype has just one count. The chain recombines TRBV29-1 with TRBJ2-3; tentative D call: TRBD1 (7 bases). This CDR3 has 14 amino acids. V dropped 5 bases and J dropped 1 base, with 13 bases sitting between them. Germline V gives CDR1 SQVTM, CDR2 ANQGSEA. The CDR3 protein is CSVIIRGGTDTQYF. The DNA of the CDR3 is TGCAGCGTTATCATCAGGGGGGGCACAGATACGCAGTATTTT.

To note about this clonotype: A read error may be the cause here, since a much bigger clone is one base away. This rearrangement joins TRBV6-4 to TRBJ2-2; D remains ambiguous. CDR3 length: 16 residues. Germline CDR1 is MRHNA and CDR2 is SNTAGT. V was pared by 5 bases and J by 4 bases, with 17 bases between. The CDR3 spells CASSLRESVGTGELFF. The CDR3 DNA follows: TGTGCCAGCAGTCTAAGGGAATCGGTCGGCACCGGGGAGCTGTTTTTT.

In the case of this clonotype: One base away lies a much larger clone, so this may be a sequencing read error. The V call is TRBV4-1, the J call TRBJ2-7, with D maybe TRBD1 (6 bases). The CDR3 is 15 amino acids. Germline V gives CDR1 MGHRA, CDR2 YSYEKL. The CDR3 DNA reads as TGCGCCGGCAGCCAGAGGGGGTCAGTAGCCTACGAGCAGTACTTC. Translating it yields CAGSQRGSVAYEQYF.

This clonotype was detected ten times or more. The J gene is TRBJ2-1, the V gene TRBV20-1, with TRBD2 matching 7 bases. Germline V gene lookup returns CDR1 DFQATT and CDR2 SNEGSKA (reference sequence). V gave up 3 bases and J gave up 2 bases; unmatched junction bases: 22. The CDR3 loop spans 20 amino acids. This chain's CDR3 is CSASLVKGPSGKVPYNEQFF. CDR3 nucleotides: TGCAGTGCTAGTCTGGTCAAAGGTCCGAGCGGGAAAGTACCCTACAATGAGCAGTTCTTC.

This clonotype was picked up many times. V and J are TRBV11-1 and TRBJ2-3; 9 nucleotides align to TRBD2. Looked up from germline, CDR1 is SGHAT and CDR2 is FQDESV (reference sequence). V gave up 7 bases and J gave up 14 bases; unmatched junction bases: 16. The CDR3 covers 14 residues. The DNA of the CDR3 is TGTGCCAGCACCTCCGAAGCGGGCGGGAGGGCCATGTATTTT. It translates to CASTSEAGGRAMYF.

This clonotype was observed at least ten times. CDR3 DNA sequence: TGTGCCAGCAGCGTAGGGTGGAGTCCTAGCACAGATACGCAGTATTTT. This gives the protein CASSVGWSPSTDTQYF. V and J are TRBV9 and TRBJ2-3; no clear D gene. This CDR3 is built from 16 residues. Trimming left V 0 bases short and J 0 bases short, with 11 bases between. Germline V CDR1 and CDR2: SGDLS, YYNGEE.

A note on this clonotype: This may come from a read error, since a much larger clone is one base off. The chain carries TRBV2 and TRBJ2-1; D is perhaps TRBD2 (6 bases). Germline CDR1 is SNHLY and CDR2 is FYNNEI. The germline V and J ends were trimmed by 5 bases and 8 bases, with 19 bases remaining between them. This CDR3 contains 15 residues. CDR3 residues: CASSRGGGTSDEQFF. The CDR3 DNA follows: TGTGCCAGCAGTAGAGGTGGGGGGACCTCGGATGAGCAGTTCTTC. Complete variable domain (other parts from reference TRBV2 and TRBJ2-1): EPEVTQTPSHQVTQMGQEVILRCVPISNHLYFYWYRQILGQKVEFLVSFYNNEISEKSEIFDDQFSVERPDGSNFTLKIRSTKLEDSAMYFCASSRGGGTSDEQFFGPGTRLTVL.